A selection of T cell receptor beta chains follows, all from one sample in a study of control samples from healthy donors and cancer patients. Assay used: immunoSEQ multiplex PCR; TCRdb lists only in-frame clones, some missing. The data show roughly 100,000 clones, with approximately 90% seen just once and about 2.5% held by the top ten. Sample: blood. The receptors here all came from a woman aged 18-30 years in good health. The CDR3 runs from the conserved cysteine through the conserved F or W. Each record gives: J gene, D gene, V gene, clone size, CDR3 DNA, CDR3 protein. D genes are given only for firm matches. A clone size is listed for some rows: how often the clone was seen (once, few, many), or a class if it is expanded.

TRBJ1-2 | NA | TRBV29-1 | NA | TGCAGCGTTGAAGATCAAGTGGGGGCTAGTGGCTATGGCTACACCTTC | CSVEDQVGASGYGYTF
TRBJ2-5 | TRBD2 | TRBV9 | NA | TGTGCCAGCAGTGGGACTAGCGGGGGGCGGGAGACCCAGTACTTC | CASSGTSGGRETQYF
TRBJ2-5 | NA | TRBV18 | once | TGTGCCAGCTCACCTCCAGACATAGAGACCCAGTACTTC | CASSPPDIETQYF
TRBJ1-6 | NA | TRBV27 | NA | TGTGCCAGCAGTAGCCTTGAGGGGCTATCTAGTAATTCACCCCTCCACTTT | CASSSLEGLSSNSPLHF
TRBJ2-7 | TRBD2 | TRBV27 | NA | TGTGCCAGCAGCTTAGCGGGGGGCGCGGGATACGAGCAGTACTTC | CASSLAGGAGYEQYF
TRBJ2-1 | NA | TRBV5-4 | NA | TGTGCCAGCAGCCCTGACAGGAGCTCCTACAATGAGCAGTTCTTC | CASSPDRSSYNEQFF
TRBJ2-3 | NA | TRBV4-3 | NA | TGCGCCAGCAGCCAAGATCCTAGCGGCACAGATACGCAGTATTTT | CASSQDPSGTDTQYF
TRBJ2-1 | NA | TRBV6-4 | NA | TGTGCCAGCAGCCCTGCCTCAACCTACAATGAGCAGTTCTTC | CASSPASTYNEQFF
TRBJ1-2 | NA | TRBV6-1 | once | TGTGCCAGCAGTGAAACTGCAGGGAGGGACTATGGCTACACCTTC | CASSETAGRDYGYTF
TRBJ2-7 | NA | TRBV4-1 | NA | TGCGCCAGCAGCCAAGTAGGAACGGCTCCCTACGAGCAGTACTTC | CASSQVGTAPYEQYF
TRBJ1-2 | NA | TRBV7-6 | NA | TGTGCCAGCAGCTTAGTGAGGGTTCGGTCTTTCTATGGCTACACCTTC | CASSLVRVRSFYGYTF
TRBJ2-7 | NA | TRBV13 | NA | TGTGCCAGCACCCCTACCCAGGACGGTCTCTCCTACGAGCAGTACTTC | CASTPTQDGLSYEQYF
TRBJ1-2 | NA | TRBV4-1 | NA | TGCGCCAGCAGCCCCCCCTTTAGGTCCCTTAACTATGGCTACACCTTC | CASSPPFRSLNYGYTF
TRBJ2-7 | NA | TRBV6-1 | NA | TGTGCCAGCAGTGAAGTGGACAGTCATTCCTACGAGCAGTACTTC | CASSEVDSHSYEQYF
TRBJ2-4 | NA | TRBV18 | once | TGTGCCAGCTCACCGAAGCGATCGCTGATCCCGACAGGCAGCAAAAACATTCAGTACTTC | CASSPKRSLIPTGSKNIQYF
TRBJ1-1 | NA | TRBV11-2 | NA | TGTGCCAGCAGCTTTTTACGTGCTCGGCTCAGCGGCACTGAAGCTTTCTTT | CASSFLRARLSGTEAFF
TRBJ1-3 | NA | TRBV6-5 | NA | TGTGCCAGCAACATCAAAAGCTCTGGAAACACCATATATTTT | CASNIKSSGNTIYF
TRBJ1-2 | TRBD1 | TRBV28 | NA | TGTGCCAGCAGCTGGGACAGGGTCTATGGCTACACCTTC | CASSWDRVYGYTF
TRBJ1-3 | NA | TRBV25-1 | NA | TGTGCCAGCAGTGATCAGGGGTTTGGAAACACCATATATTTT | CASSDQGFGNTIYF
TRBJ1-2 | TRBD1 | TRBV2 | NA | TGTGCCAGCAGTGAAGCGCTTCGGCAGGGGGACTATGGCTACACCTTC | CASSEALRQGDYGYTF
TRBJ1-4 | TRBD1 | TRBV7-6 | NA | TGTGCCAGCAGCTTAGCGGGGTCAGGGGGTGAAAAACTGTTTTTT | CASSLAGSGGEKLFF
TRBJ2-7 | NA | TRBV5-3 | once | TGTGCCAGAAGCTTGGAGCCAGGACAGCAATACGAGCAGTACTTC | CARSLEPGQQYEQYF
TRBJ2-7 | NA | TRBV4-1 | NA | TGCGCCAGCAGCCTAAAACAGGGCAACTCCTACGAGCAGTACTTC | CASSLKQGNSYEQYF
TRBJ2-5 | NA | TRBV5-1 | NA | TGCGCCAGCAGCTTGGACCTAGGGGAGACCCAGTACTTC | CASSLDLGETQYF
TRBJ2-1 | TRBD2 | TRBV14 | NA | TGTGCCAGCAGCCCCTTGACTAGCGGGGACTACAATGAGCAGTTCTTC | CASSPLTSGDYNEQFF
TRBJ1-5 | NA | TRBV5-4 | few | TGTGCCAGCAGGGTGTGGGGGCTCGGCAATCAGCCCCAGCATTTT | CASRVWGLGNQPQHF
TRBJ1-6 | NA | TRBV6-1 | NA | TGTGCCAGCAGTGAACCCATCCTTTCACCCCTCCACTTT | CASSEPILSPLHF
TRBJ2-7 | NA | TRBV5-4 | NA | TGTGCCAGCAGCTCTTTTGACAGGTTGGGGGGCGAGCAGTACTTC | CASSSFDRLGGEQYF
TRBJ2-5 | NA | TRBV5-1 | NA | TGCGCCAGCAGCTTCTCTAGGGAGACCCAGTACTTC | CASSFSRETQYF
TRBJ2-1 | TRBD2 | TRBV9 | NA | TGTGCCAGCAGTTCCGGGGGTAGCGGGAAAAACAATGAGCAGTTCTTC | CASSSGGSGKNNEQFF
TRBJ2-1 | NA | TRBV10-3 | NA | TGTGCCATCAGTGAGTCCTTCGTTGGGGGGACCTCCTACAATGAGCAGTTCTTC | CAISESFVGGTSYNEQFF
TRBJ2-7 | NA | TRBV6-1 | NA | TGTGCCAGCAGTGAAGCGTATAGAATGGAGAACGAGCAGTACTTC | CASSEAYRMENEQYF
TRBJ2-3 | TRBD2 | TRBV5-8 | NA | TGTGCCAGCAGCTTGGAGGGACTAGCGCCTAGCACAGATACGCAGTATTTT | CASSLEGLAPSTDTQYF
TRBJ1-4 | TRBD1 | TRBV24-1 | NA | TGTGCCACCAGTGTAGGGACAGGGGGCCTTGAAAAACTGTTTTTT | CATSVGTGGLEKLFF
TRBJ2-2 | TRBD2 | TRBV5-6 | once | TGTGCCAGCAGCTTGTTATTAGCGGGAGACACCGGGGAGCTGTTTTTT | CASSLLLAGDTGELFF
TRBJ1-1 | NA | TRBV6-5 | NA | TGTGCCAGCAGGACCAGCCTGAACACTGAAGCTTTCTTT | CASRTSLNTEAFF
TRBJ1-3 | NA | TRBV25-1 | NA | TGTGCCAGCAGTGAGCTACCTCACGTCACCATATATTTT | CASSELPHVTIYF
TRBJ2-3 | TRBD2 | TRBV24-1 | NA | TGTGCCACCCGGACTAGCGGGGGTACAGATACGCAGTATTTT | CATRTSGGTDTQYF
TRBJ2-3 | NA | TRBV19 | NA | TGTGCCAGTGGGCTGGGGGCCTCCTCCACAGATACGCAGTATTTT | CASGLGASSTDTQYF
TRBJ1-2 | NA | TRBV14 | NA | TGTGCCAGCAGCCCCCTCTCGGACAGACATAACTATGGCTACACCTTC | CASSPLSDRHNYGYTF
TRBJ2-7 | NA | TRBV6-5 | NA | TGTGCCAGCAACGGGGTCTCCTACGAGCAGTACTTC | CASNGVSYEQYF
TRBJ1-3 | NA | TRBV6-1 | NA | TGTGCCAGCAGTGAAATGGGTCGCGGAAACACCATATATTTT | CASSEMGRGNTIYF
TRBJ1-2 | NA | TRBV3-1/TRBV3-2 | few | TGTGCCAGCAGCCAAGCCAGGTATGGCTACACCTTC | CASSQARYGYTF
TRBJ1-3 | NA | TRBV7-9 | once | TGTGCCAGCAGCTTTGGGAGTTCTGGAAACACCATATATTTT | CASSFGSSGNTIYF
TRBJ1-1 | NA | TRBV6-5 | NA | TGTGCCAGCAGTTGGGGGACGAACACTGAAGCTTTCTTT | CASSWGTNTEAFF
TRBJ1-2 | NA | TRBV19 | NA | TGTGCCAGTGAAACATACTATGGCTACACCTTC | CASETYYGYTF
TRBJ1-4 | NA | TRBV11-3 | NA | TGTGCCAGCAGCTTAGGTGTAGGGGACAATGAAAAACTGTTTTTT | CASSLGVGDNEKLFF
TRBJ1-1 | NA | TRBV20-1 | NA | TGCAGTCTGAGGAGTGTCACTGAAGCTTTCTTT | CSLRSVTEAFF
TRBJ2-3 | NA | TRBV29-1 | NA | TGCAGCGGTGAACCGGGCACAGATACGCAGTATTTT | CSGEPGTDTQYF